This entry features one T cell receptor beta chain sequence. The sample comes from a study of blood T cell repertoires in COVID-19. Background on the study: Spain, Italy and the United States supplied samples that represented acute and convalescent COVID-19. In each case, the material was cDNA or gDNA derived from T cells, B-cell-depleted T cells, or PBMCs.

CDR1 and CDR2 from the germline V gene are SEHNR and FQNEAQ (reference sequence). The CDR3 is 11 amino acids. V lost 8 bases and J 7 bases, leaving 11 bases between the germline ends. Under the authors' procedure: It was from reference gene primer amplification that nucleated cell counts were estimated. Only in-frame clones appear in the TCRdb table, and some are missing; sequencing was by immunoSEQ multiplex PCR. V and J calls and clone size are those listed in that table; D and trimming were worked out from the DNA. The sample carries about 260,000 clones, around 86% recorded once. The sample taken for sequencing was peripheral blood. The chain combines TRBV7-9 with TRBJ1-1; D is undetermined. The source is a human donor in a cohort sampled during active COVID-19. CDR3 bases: TGTGCCAGCTCCCCCATCTATGAAGCTTTCTTT. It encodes CASSPIYEAFF.